This T cell receptor (beta chain) derives from a study of ipilimumab plus nivolumab after autologous stem cell transplantation. Background on the study: Patients received a median of roughly 5 ipilimumab and roughly 8 nivolumab doses.

Checkpoint therapy with ipilimumab 1 mg/kg began 14 to 28 days after transplant. The CDR3 totals 14 residues. In germline, CDR1 is SGHRS, CDR2 YFSETQ. J gave up 5 bases and V 3 bases, and 6 bases lay outside the gene matches. Produced via immunoSEQ multiplex PCR; TCRdb's table is partial and in-frame only. The sample shows some 87,000 clones, approximately 83% of them seen only once. The sequence was obtained from a male donor with diffuse large B-cell lymphoma. The sequencing here drew on PBMCs, taken in a trial of ipilimumab plus nivolumab as post-transplant consolidation. V gene TRBV5-1 combines with J gene TRBJ1-2, with 8 bases aligning to TRBD1. CDR3 sequence: CASSYDRGVYGYTF. In DNA form, the CDR3 reads TGCGCCAGCAGCTACGACAGGGGTGTGTATGGCTACACCTTC.